The clone carrying this T cell receptor beta chain was counted at least ten times. Its target is not known. The CDR3 contains 16 residues. With 6 bases removed from V and 4 bases from J, the gap between germline ends came to 22 bases. Germline loops: CDR1 MNHEY, CDR2 SMNVEV (reference sequence). As for time point: patch test 2, 6 weeks after DPC sensitization. Sample treatment: therapeutic diphenylcyclopropenone sensitization with weekly scalp DPC. Original processing notes: With a range of roughly 23,224 to 690,600, the median per sample was about 92,000 TCRs. TCRdb reprocessed the RACE reads with MiXCR, giving one entry per CDR3 protein. The V and J calls reflect TCRdb's pipeline rather than the authors' work. The table records about 84,000 distinct CDR3 sequences, 8.5% to 12% of them present only once. The data derive from a study of human T cells and chemical hapten exposure. For the study at large: Patch tests applied 0.01% DPC to the upper back, read at 6 days.

General study results and limits: Higher patch test scores went with higher counts of PT1 expanded TCRs. Compared to controls, expanded TCRs made significantly more large clusters of similar CDR3s.

The starting material was whole blood, obtained in connection with sensitization to the hapten diphenylcyclopropenone (DPC). This sequence was found in a woman in her forties or fifties with alopecia areata. Some clones in this sample may be carry-over from other donors' samples. This sequence joins TRBV27 and TRBJ2-7; a weak D match, TRBD2 (5 bases). DNA for the CDR3: TGTGCCAGCAGATCTGCGTTTCCTGGGAGAAATTACGAGCAGTACTTC. This translates into CASRSAFPGRNYEQYF.